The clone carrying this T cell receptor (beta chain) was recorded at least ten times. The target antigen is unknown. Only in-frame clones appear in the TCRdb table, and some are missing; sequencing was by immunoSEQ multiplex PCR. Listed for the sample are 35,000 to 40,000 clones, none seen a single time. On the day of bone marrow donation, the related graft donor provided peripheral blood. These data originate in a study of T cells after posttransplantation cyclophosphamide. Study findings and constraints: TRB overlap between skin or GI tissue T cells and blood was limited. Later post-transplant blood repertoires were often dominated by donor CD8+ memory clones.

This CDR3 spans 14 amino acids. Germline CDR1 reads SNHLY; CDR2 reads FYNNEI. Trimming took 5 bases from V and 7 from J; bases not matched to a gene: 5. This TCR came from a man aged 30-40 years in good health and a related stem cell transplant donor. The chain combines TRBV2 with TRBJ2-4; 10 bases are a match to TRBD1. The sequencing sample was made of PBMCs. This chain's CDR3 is CASSRDRGLNIQYF. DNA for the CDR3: TGTGCCAGCAGTCGGGACAGGGGTTTGAACATTCAGTACTTC.